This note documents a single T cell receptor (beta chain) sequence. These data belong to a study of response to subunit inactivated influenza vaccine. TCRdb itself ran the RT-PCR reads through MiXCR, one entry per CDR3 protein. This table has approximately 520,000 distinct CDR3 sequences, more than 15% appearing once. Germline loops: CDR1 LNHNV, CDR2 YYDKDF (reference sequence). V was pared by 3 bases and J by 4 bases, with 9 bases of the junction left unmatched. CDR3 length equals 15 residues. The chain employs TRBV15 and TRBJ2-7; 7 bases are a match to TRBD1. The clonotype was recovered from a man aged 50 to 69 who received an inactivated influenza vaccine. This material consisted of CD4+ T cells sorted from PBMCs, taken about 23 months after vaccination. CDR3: CATSRATSQGYEQYF. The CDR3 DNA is TGTGCCACCAGCAGGGCTACTTCACAGGGGTACGAGCAGTACTTC.